A selection of T cell receptor beta chains follows, all from one sample in a study of cytomegalovirus exposure and HLA in healthy donors. Assay used: immunoSEQ multiplex PCR; TCRdb lists only in-frame clones, some missing. Of 200,000 to 300,000 clones listed, 84% were seen once; the top ten hold 2%. The sequencing input was PBMCs. These receptor sequences come from a woman aged 40 to 50 in good health and CMV-seropositive. Both conserved end residues are part of each CDR3. A D gene is named only where the DNA matches it firmly. A clone size is listed for some rows: how often the clone was seen (once, few, many), or a class if it is expanded.

clone_size	d_call	v_call	j_call	cdr3_nt	cdr3_aa
.	TRBD1	TRBV19	TRBJ1-1	TGTGCCAGTAGGCTACAGGGGGCTAGGTGGACTGAAGCTTTCTTT	CASRLQGARWTEAFF
.	.	TRBV6-1	TRBJ2-5	TGTGCCAGCAGGGACAGAACAGAGACCCAGTACTTC	CASRDRTETQYF
.	TRBD1	TRBV25-1	TRBJ2-3	TGTGCCAGCAGTGAATATAGTACCGGGACAGGGGGAACAGATACGCAGTATTTT	CASSEYSTGTGGTDTQYF
.	.	TRBV5-1	TRBJ2-7	TGCGCCAGCAGCGCCGAGAAGGCAGGCTACGAGCAGTACTTC	CASSAEKAGYEQYF
.	.	TRBV4-3	TRBJ1-2	TGCGCCAGCAGCCCTGTCGGAGACAGAGGCTACACCTTC	CASSPVGDRGYTF
.	TRBD1	TRBV19	TRBJ2-7	TGTGCCAGTAGTATCACTCAGGGGGCCTACGAGCAGTACTTC	CASSITQGAYEQYF
.	TRBD1	TRBV18	TRBJ2-7	TGTGCCAGCTCACCGGGACAGCCTAGAGAGCAGTACTTC	CASSPGQPREQYF
few	.	TRBV5-5	TRBJ2-2	TGTGCCAGCAGCTTGGGATCCGGGACAACCAGGACCGGGGAGCTGTTTTTT	CASSLGSGTTRTGELFF
.	.	TRBV30	TRBJ1-1	TGTGCCTGGAGTGTATGGCAGGGTGAAGCTTTCTTT	CAWSVWQGEAFF
.	.	TRBV20-1	TRBJ1-6	TGCAGGGCAGGACAGACTAATTCATACTTT	CRAGQTNSYF
.	.	TRBV29-1	TRBJ2-7	TGCAGCGTTGACGAGGGGGCCTACGAGCAGTACTTC	CSVDEGAYEQYF
.	.	TRBV14	TRBJ1-2	TGTGCCAGCAGCCAAGCTTCCTATGGCTACACCTTC	CASSQASYGYTF
.	.	TRBV30	TRBJ2-7	TGTGCTCAAGCTTGGACAAACTACGAGCAGTACTTC	CAQAWTNYEQYF
.	TRBD2	TRBV28	TRBJ2-7	TGTGCCAGCAGTACAAGTGGACTAGCGGGAGGCTACGAGCAGTACTTC	CASSTSGLAGGYEQYF
.	TRBD1	TRBV19	TRBJ2-7	TGTGCCAGTAGTCTGACAGGGACCTACGAGCAGTACTTC	CASSLTGTYEQYF
.	.	TRBV30	TRBJ2-1	TGTGCCTGGAGTGAGCTAGCCGCCTACAATGAGCAGTTCTTC	CAWSELAAYNEQFF
.	.	TRBV7-9	TRBJ2-3	TGTGCCAGCAGCTTCGCAGATACGCAGTATTTT	CASSFADTQYF
once	TRBD1	TRBV2	TRBJ2-7	TGTGCCAGCAGGGAAAGGGACAGTACCTACGAGCAGTACTTC	CASRERDSTYEQYF
.	.	TRBV18	TRBJ2-7	TGTGCCAGCTCACTAGGGACACCACCTAGGGAGCAGTACTTC	CASSLGTPPREQYF
.	TRBD2	TRBV7-3	TRBJ2-1	TGTGCCAGCAGCTTATTGGGACTAGCGGGAGATGAGCAGTTCTTC	CASSLLGLAGDEQFF
.	TRBD2	TRBV5-6	TRBJ2-1	TGTGCCAGCAGCTTTTCCGGGGGGGTTTACAATGAGCAGTTCTTC	CASSFSGGVYNEQFF
.	TRBD2	TRBV5-6	TRBJ2-2	TGTGCCAGCAGCCTACGGACTAGCGGTAACACCGGGGAGCTGTTTTTT	CASSLRTSGNTGELFF